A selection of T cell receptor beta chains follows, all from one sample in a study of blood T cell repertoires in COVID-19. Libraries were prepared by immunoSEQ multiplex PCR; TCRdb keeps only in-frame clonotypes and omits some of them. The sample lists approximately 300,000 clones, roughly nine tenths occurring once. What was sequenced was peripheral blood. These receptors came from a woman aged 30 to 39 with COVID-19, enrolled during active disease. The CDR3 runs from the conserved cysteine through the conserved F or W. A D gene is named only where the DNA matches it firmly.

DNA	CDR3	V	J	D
TGTGCCAGCAGCGACAGGCAATCACCCCTCCACTTT	CASSDRQSPLHF	TRBV6-5	TRBJ1-6	NA
TGTGCCAGCAGTCGGACAGGGGGGAACACCGGGGAGCTGTTTTTT	CASSRTGGNTGELFF	TRBV19	TRBJ2-2	TRBD1
TGTGCCAGCAGCATCCTAGCGGGGACTAGCACAGATACGCAGTATTTT	CASSILAGTSTDTQYF	TRBV7-2	TRBJ2-3	TRBD2
TGTGCCAGCAGCTTCCAGGGGGCTCGAGCTTTCTTT	CASSFQGARAFF	TRBV7-2	TRBJ1-1	TRBD1
TGTGCCAGCCAACTCGGGGGGGGTGCCGGTGGCTACACCTTC	CASQLGGGAGGYTF	TRBV19	TRBJ1-2	NA
TGTGCCAGCAGCCTTGGGACTAGCGGGGGTGACATTCAGTACTTC	CASSLGTSGGDIQYF	TRBV5-4	TRBJ2-4	TRBD2
TGTGCCAGCAGCTTAGTAGGACAGGGGCTAAACACCATATATTTT	CASSLVGQGLNTIYF	TRBV7-9	TRBJ1-3	TRBD1
TGTGCCAGCAGTTGGGGCGGGGGTCCCACAGATACGCAGTATTTT	CASSWGGGPTDTQYF	TRBV2	TRBJ2-3	TRBD2
TGTGCCAGCAGCCAAGGAGCGGGGGCCAGATACGAGCAGTACTTC	CASSQGAGARYEQYF	TRBV3-1/TRBV3-2	TRBJ2-7	TRBD2
TGTGCCAGCAGTGGAGGGGGCACCCCCTACGAGCAGTACTTC	CASSGGGTPYEQYF	TRBV6-6	TRBJ2-7	NA
TGTGCCAGCAGCTTGAGACAGAGCACAGATACGCAGTATTTT	CASSLRQSTDTQYF	TRBV11-3	TRBJ2-3	NA
TGCGCCAGCAGCCACGTCCGGGACAGGGGGCTCGGTTCACCCCTCCACTTT	CASSHVRDRGLGSPLHF	TRBV4-1	TRBJ1-6	TRBD1
TGCGCCAGCTATGAACTAGCGGGGGGATGGGCTGAGCAGTTCTTC	CASYELAGGWAEQFF	TRBV5-1	TRBJ2-1	TRBD2
TGTGCCAGCAGCCAAGCCATCGAGCAGTACTTC	CASSQAIEQYF	TRBV14	TRBJ2-7	NA
TGCAGCGTTGAAGTCAGCTACGAGCAGTACTTC	CSVEVSYEQYF	TRBV29-1	TRBJ2-7	NA
TGTGCCAGCAGTGAACTGGGCTTGGGTGGAAACACCATATATTTT	CASSELGLGGNTIYF	TRBV6-1	TRBJ1-3	NA
TGTGCCAGCAGAAACGGACAATTTTCTGGAAACACCATATATTTT	CASRNGQFSGNTIYF	TRBV2	TRBJ1-3	NA
TGTGCCAGCAGCTTCTCCGGACAGGGCTATGAAAAACTGTTTTTT	CASSFSGQGYEKLFF	TRBV7-2	TRBJ1-4	TRBD1
TGTGCCAGCAGCCCCGGCACGGGACAGGGGAGGCACGAGCAGTACTTC	CASSPGTGQGRHEQYF	TRBV3-1/TRBV3-2	TRBJ2-7	TRBD1
TGTGCCAGCATCGGGGGGCAAGGACATCTTTATGGCTACACCTTC	CASIGGQGHLYGYTF	TRBV6-5	TRBJ1-2	NA
TGTGCCAGTAGGACCGGGACTATCGATGGCTACACCTTC	CASRTGTIDGYTF	TRBV19	TRBJ1-2	NA
TGTGCCAGCAGCTCCACCAGGGGTAATAGCTATGGCTACACCTTC	CASSSTRGNSYGYTF	TRBV7-2	TRBJ1-2	NA
TGTGCCAGCAGCTTAGATTATGACAACACAGATACGCAGTATTTT	CASSLDYDNTDTQYF	TRBV11-3	TRBJ2-3	NA